These T cell receptor beta chains were read from a single sample in a study of shared clonotypes between healthy human individuals. TCRdb's table, derived via immunoSEQ multiplex PCR, lists solely in-frame clones and lacks some. In the table there are over 1.5 million clones, roughly 98% of which are singletons. Sequencing used naive CD4+ T cells sorted from blood. All receptors derive from a man in his thirties or forties in good health. Both conserved end residues are trimmed from each CDR3. Some rows have no size entry. The others give once, few or many, or a class for an expanded clone.

V gene	J gene	clone size	CDR3 protein
TRBV2	TRBJ1-1	.	ASTPPQRYNTEAF
TRBV7-2	TRBJ2-3	.	ASSLFARTSTDTQY
TRBV29-1	TRBJ2-5	.	SVEKTPRETQY
TRBV9	TRBJ2-1	.	ASSATGGMYNEQF
TRBV6-6	TRBJ2-1	.	ASTPGGAHNEQF
TRBV18	TRBJ2-7	.	ASSPRLADYEQY
TRBV9	TRBJ2-5	once	ASSVAPWGGEETQY
TRBV6-5	TRBJ1-1	.	ASIQGGGDTEAF
TRBV29-1	TRBJ2-7	.	SAGLAGDQY
TRBV18	TRBJ2-1	.	ASSRKDKLGNEQF
TRBV9	TRBJ2-5	.	ASSATSGRKETQY
TRBV13	TRBJ2-1	.	ASRPLAYSSYNEQF
TRBV7-2	TRBJ2-7	.	ASSLGLGPYEQY
TRBV7-8	TRBJ2-2	.	ASSLRLRTSGSSNTGELF
TRBV18	TRBJ2-3	.	ASSRESTDTQY
TRBV5-6	TRBJ2-5	.	ASSEIGQTFQETQY
TRBV18	TRBJ2-4	.	ASSPPMGGSWNIQY
TRBV28	TRBJ1-1	.	ASSRTGTGAF
TRBV4-2	TRBJ1-5	.	ASSQEQGRSNQPQH
TRBV10-2	TRBJ1-5	.	ASSLENQPQH
TRBV5-1	TRBJ2-3	.	ASSPATLADTQY
TRBV11-2	TRBJ2-3	.	ASSRTGVVPDTQY
TRBV5-1	TRBJ2-6	.	ASSLVGNINVLT
TRBV5-4	TRBJ2-7	.	ASSLGPPTGFSYEQY
TRBV9	TRBJ2-2	.	ASSVGGRSTGELF
TRBV5-1	TRBJ2-4	.	ASSRLAGGKNIQY
TRBV7-9	TRBJ1-4	.	ASSRDRGWEKLF
TRBV6-5	TRBJ1-2	.	ASSYTRTGNYGYT
TRBV6-1	TRBJ2-7	few	ASSAAGGSYEQY
TRBV11-2	TRBJ1-2	once	ATSPGNYGYT